This T cell receptor beta chain comes out of a study of long-term antiretroviral therapy in people with HIV. Whole-study results and caveats: Blood sampling spanned 2004 to 2017, possibly under older ART regimens.

Points on this clone: The antigen remains undetermined.

The authors ran the immunoSEQ assay, v3.0, at survey level. Produced via immunoSEQ multiplex PCR; TCRdb's table is partial and in-frame only. The sample lists about 25,000 clones, 85% to 95% seen once, with 7% to 10% in the top ten. The CDR3 length is 15 residues. J gave up 5 bases and V 6 bases, and 13 bases lay outside the gene matches. CDR1 is SGHKS, CDR2 YYEKEE, per germline (reference sequence). The specimen was unsorted PBMCs, collected 7.6 years after starting antiretroviral therapy. The chain couples TRBV5-5 to TRBJ1-1, with TRBD1 identical over 7 bases. This TCR came from a middle-aged woman with HIV. CDR3 protein: CASIPRDSLLTEAFF. DNA of the CDR3: TGTGCCAGCATCCCGAGGGACAGTTTACTTACTGAAGCTTTCTTT.